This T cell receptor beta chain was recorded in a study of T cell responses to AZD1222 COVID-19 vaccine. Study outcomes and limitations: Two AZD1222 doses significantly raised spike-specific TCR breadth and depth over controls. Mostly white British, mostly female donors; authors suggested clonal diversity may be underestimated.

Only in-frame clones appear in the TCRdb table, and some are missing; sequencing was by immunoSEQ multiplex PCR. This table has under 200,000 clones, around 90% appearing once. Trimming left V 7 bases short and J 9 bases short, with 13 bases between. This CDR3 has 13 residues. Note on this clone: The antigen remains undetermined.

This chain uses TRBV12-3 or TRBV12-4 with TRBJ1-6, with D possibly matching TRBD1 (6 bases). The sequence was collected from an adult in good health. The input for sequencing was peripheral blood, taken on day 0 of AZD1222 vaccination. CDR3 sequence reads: CASTSGVSSPLHF. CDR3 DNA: TGTGCCAGCACCTCAGGGGTCAGTTCACCCCTCCACTTT.